These T cell receptor beta chains were read from a single sample in a study of cytomegalovirus exposure and HLA in healthy donors. The data were produced by immunoSEQ multiplex PCR, yet TCRdb's version contains in-frame clones alone and is incomplete. This sample carries tens of thousands of clones, with around 4% going to the ten biggest clones. The sample comprised PBMCs. The receptors were gathered from a male donor in good health and CMV-seronegative. CDR3s include the opening cysteine and the closing phenylalanine or tryptophan. D genes are given only for firm matches.

>TRBV27|TRBJ1-4|TRBD1
CASSPRTGGQEKLFF
TGTGCCAGCAGCCCCCGGACAGGGGGTCAAGAAAAACTGTTTTTT
>TRBV5-6|TRBJ2-5|TRBD2
CASSLRLAGDQETQYF
TGTGCCAGCAGCTTGAGGCTAGCGGGGGACCAAGAGACCCAGTACTTC
>TRBV6-1|TRBJ2-6|.
CASSAWYTGANVLTF
TGTGCCAGCAGTGCTTGGTACACTGGGGCCAACGTCCTGACTTTC
>TRBV6-6|TRBJ1-5|TRBD1
CASSYPGQNNQPQHF
TGTGCCAGCAGTTACCCGGGACAGAACAATCAGCCCCAGCATTTT
>TRBV4-2|TRBJ1-2|.
CASSQDRGSRYGYTF
TGTGCCAGCAGCCAAGATCGCGGCTCCCGTTATGGCTACACCTTC
>TRBV11-3|TRBJ2-1|TRBD2
CASSSSLAGGNNEQFF
TGTGCCAGCAGCTCTTCACTAGCGGGGGGTAACAATGAGCAGTTCTTC
>TRBV2|TRBJ2-6|.
CASRYTGSGANVLTF
TGTGCCAGCAGGTACACAGGGTCTGGGGCCAACGTCCTGACTTTC
>TRBV5-1|TRBJ1-1|.
CASSTGTPEAFF
TGCGCCAGCAGCACCGGGACACCTGAAGCTTTCTTT
>TRBV30|TRBJ1-5|TRBD1
CAWDRGRNQPQHF
TGTGCCTGGGACAGGGGGCGTAATCAGCCCCAGCATTTT
>TRBV2|TRBJ2-7|.
CASSRYEQYF
TGTGCCAGCAGTCGCTACGAGCAGTACTTC
>TRBV2|TRBJ2-5|.
CASGGGAPQETQYF
TGTGCCAGCGGCGGCGGGGCCCCGCAAGAGACCCAGTACTTC
>TRBV4-3|TRBJ2-5|.
CASSQGSDYGETQYF
TGCGCCAGCAGCCAGGGATCCGACTACGGTGAGACCCAGTACTTC
>TRBV6-1|TRBJ1-2|TRBD1
CASMGDRGFYGYTF
TGTGCCAGCATGGGGGACAGGGGTTTCTATGGCTACACCTTC
>TRBV7-9|TRBJ2-1|TRBD1
CASGTGNNEQFF
TGTGCCAGCGGGACAGGGAACAATGAGCAGTTCTTC
>TRBV6-5|TRBJ2-7|.
CASRRDLYEQYF
TGTGCATCCAGGAGGGACCTCTACGAGCAGTACTTC
>TRBV19|TRBJ1-1|.
CASTYRLLEAFF
TGTGCCAGTACCTATCGCCTCCTTGAAGCTTTCTTT
>TRBV5-4|TRBJ2-4|.
CASSLGLKNIQYF
TGTGCCAGCAGTCTGGGACTCAAAAACATTCAGTACTTC
>TRBV9|TRBJ2-7|.
CASSRRELADSRDEQYF
TGTGCCAGCAGTCGAAGGGAGCTAGCAGATTCCCGTGACGAGCAGTACTTC